A selection of T cell receptor beta chains follows, all from one sample in a study of blood T cell repertoires in COVID-19. Method: immunoSEQ multiplex PCR; TCRdb's copy keeps in-frame clones and lacks some. The table has 100,000 or so clones, 87% seen once. Material: peripheral blood. These receptors came from a man aged 45-60 years with active COVID-19. Both conserved end residues are part of each CDR3. The D gene is left open where the match is weak. The size field is filled for only some rows; it gives once, few, many or a size class.

clone_size: -
v_call: TRBV2
d_call: -
j_call: TRBJ2-7
cdr3_aa: CASRLDTDYEQYF
cdr3_nt: TGTGCCAGCCGCTTAGACACCGACTACGAGCAGTACTTC

clone_size: -
v_call: TRBV12-3/TRBV12-4
d_call: TRBD1
j_call: TRBJ2-4
cdr3_aa: CASTQGRGPRQYF
cdr3_nt: TGTGCCAGCACCCAGGGCAGGGGGCCTAGGCAGTACTTC

clone_size: -
v_call: TRBV19
d_call: TRBD1
j_call: TRBJ1-5
cdr3_aa: CASSLFTGTDINQPQHF
cdr3_nt: TGTGCCAGTAGTCTATTCACCGGGACAGACATAAATCAGCCCCAGCATTTT

clone_size: -
v_call: TRBV19
d_call: TRBD2
j_call: TRBJ2-7
cdr3_aa: CASSWRLAVDYEQYF
cdr3_nt: TGTGCCAGTAGTTGGAGACTAGCGGTTGATTACGAGCAGTACTTC

clone_size: once
v_call: TRBV18
d_call: -
j_call: TRBJ2-6
cdr3_aa: CASSPVRNSGANVLTF
cdr3_nt: TGTGCCAGCTCACCGGTGCGGAACTCTGGGGCCAACGTCCTGACTTTC

clone_size: once
v_call: TRBV5-8
d_call: -
j_call: TRBJ2-3
cdr3_aa: CASSRAGGRADTQYF
cdr3_nt: TGTGCCAGCAGCCGTGCCGGGGGTAGGGCAGATACGCAGTATTTT

clone_size: -
v_call: TRBV19
d_call: TRBD1
j_call: TRBJ1-1
cdr3_aa: CASSTRQGENTEAFF
cdr3_nt: TGTGCCAGTAGTACCCGACAGGGAGAGAACACTGAAGCTTTCTTT

clone_size: -
v_call: TRBV3-1/TRBV3-2
d_call: -
j_call: TRBJ2-5
cdr3_aa: CASSQVGSVQETQYF
cdr3_nt: TGTGCCAGCAGCCAAGTTGGTAGCGTCCAAGAGACCCAGTACTTC

clone_size: -
v_call: TRBV6-5
d_call: TRBD1
j_call: TRBJ1-3
cdr3_aa: CASSSPDRGGNTIYF
cdr3_nt: TGTGCCAGCAGCTCCCCGGACAGGGGGGGAAACACCATATATTTT

clone_size: -
v_call: TRBV19
d_call: TRBD1
j_call: TRBJ2-7
cdr3_aa: CATADRAGYEQYF
cdr3_nt: TGTGCCACCGCGGACAGGGCGGGATACGAGCAGTACTTC

clone_size: -
v_call: TRBV1
d_call: -
j_call: TRBJ2-3
cdr3_aa: CTSSQASGGGKGTDTQYF
cdr3_nt: TGCACCAGCAGCCAAGCTAGCGGGGGGGGAAAAGGCACAGATACGCAGTATTTT

clone_size: -
v_call: TRBV18
d_call: -
j_call: TRBJ1-2
cdr3_aa: CASSPGGGGYTF
cdr3_nt: TGTGCCAGCTCACCCGGCGGAGGCGGCTACACCTTC

clone_size: -
v_call: TRBV29-1
d_call: TRBD1
j_call: TRBJ2-1
cdr3_aa: CSVNRQGVYNEQFF
cdr3_nt: TGCAGCGTCAACAGACAGGGGGTGTACAATGAGCAGTTCTTC

clone_size: once
v_call: TRBV5-6
d_call: -
j_call: TRBJ1-1
cdr3_aa: CASSLSGEGRDTEAFF
cdr3_nt: TGTGCCAGCAGCTTGTCCGGGGAGGGTCGGGACACTGAAGCTTTCTTT

clone_size: -
v_call: TRBV5-4
d_call: TRBD2
j_call: TRBJ2-3
cdr3_aa: CASSSAASGGAFDTQYF
cdr3_nt: TGTGCCAGCAGCTCCGCGGCTAGCGGGGGGGCCTTTGATACGCAGTATTTT

clone_size: few
v_call: TRBV5-6
d_call: -
j_call: TRBJ2-1
cdr3_aa: CASKTRGAHNEQFF
cdr3_nt: TGTGCCAGCAAGACTAGGGGCGCCCACAATGAGCAGTTCTTC

clone_size: -
v_call: TRBV11-2
d_call: TRBD2
j_call: TRBJ2-5
cdr3_aa: CASSPKIAGAEETQYF
cdr3_nt: TGTGCCAGCAGCCCAAAAATAGCGGGGGCAGAAGAGACCCAGTACTTC

clone_size: -
v_call: TRBV9
d_call: -
j_call: TRBJ1-3
cdr3_aa: CASSLGGVSGNTIYF
cdr3_nt: TGTGCCAGCAGCCTAGGGGGGGTTTCTGGAAACACCATATATTTT

clone_size: -
v_call: TRBV5-1
d_call: -
j_call: TRBJ2-5
cdr3_aa: CASSLQGWETQYF
cdr3_nt: TGCGCCAGCAGCTTACAGGGTTGGGAGACCCAGTACTTC

clone_size: -
v_call: TRBV5-1
d_call: -
j_call: TRBJ1-1
cdr3_aa: CASGPSSNTEAFF
cdr3_nt: TGCGCCAGCGGCCCGTCCTCGAACACTGAAGCTTTCTTT

clone_size: -
v_call: TRBV5-1
d_call: TRBD1
j_call: TRBJ2-1
cdr3_aa: CASSPGTGRNEQFF
cdr3_nt: TGCGCCAGCAGCCCCGGGACAGGGCGCAATGAGCAGTTCTTC

clone_size: -
v_call: TRBV20-1
d_call: TRBD2
j_call: TRBJ2-3
cdr3_aa: CSASLAGKRTDTQYF
cdr3_nt: TGCAGTGCTAGTCTAGCGGGGAAACGCACAGATACGCAGTATTTT

clone_size: -
v_call: TRBV4-2
d_call: TRBD1
j_call: TRBJ1-2
cdr3_aa: CASSLRGGRGNVVDGYTF
cdr3_nt: TGTGCCAGCAGCCTCCGGGGGGGCAGGGGGAATGTCGTCGATGGCTACACCTTC

clone_size: -
v_call: TRBV6-5
d_call: -
j_call: TRBJ1-2
cdr3_aa: CASNTRGRQPGYTF
cdr3_nt: TGTGCCAGCAACACTCGCGGGAGACAGCCGGGCTACACCTTC

clone_size: few
v_call: TRBV12-5
d_call: -
j_call: TRBJ2-2
cdr3_aa: CASGLPQGQGITGELFF
cdr3_nt: TGTGCTAGTGGTTTGCCCCAGGGGCAGGGGATCACCGGGGAGCTGTTTTTT

clone_size: -
v_call: TRBV10-2
d_call: TRBD2
j_call: TRBJ2-5
cdr3_aa: CASKYTSGVEETQYF
cdr3_nt: TGCGCCAGCAAATATACTAGCGGGGTCGAGGAGACCCAGTACTTC

clone_size: -
v_call: TRBV11-2
d_call: TRBD1
j_call: TRBJ2-7
cdr3_aa: CASSDPGTGSSYEQYF
cdr3_nt: TGTGCCAGCAGCGACCCCGGGACAGGGAGCTCCTACGAGCAGTACTTC

clone_size: -
v_call: TRBV7-2
d_call: TRBD2
j_call: TRBJ2-2
cdr3_aa: CASSLAAPGLAGGRSGELFF
cdr3_nt: TGTGCCAGCAGCTTAGCAGCGCCAGGACTAGCGGGGGGGCGAAGCGGGGAGCTGTTTTTT

clone_size: -
v_call: TRBV20-1
d_call: -
j_call: TRBJ1-1
cdr3_aa: CSASPRVNTEAFF
cdr3_nt: TGCAGTGCTAGTCCCAGGGTGAACACTGAAGCTTTCTTT

clone_size: few
v_call: TRBV3-1/TRBV3-2
d_call: -
j_call: TRBJ1-2
cdr3_aa: CASSPFQGGLDGYTF
cdr3_nt: TGTGCCAGCAGCCCCTTCCAGGGAGGGCTGGATGGCTACACCTTC

clone_size: -
v_call: TRBV7-9
d_call: TRBD1
j_call: TRBJ1-4
cdr3_aa: CASSLAMGQSNEKLFF
cdr3_nt: TGTGCCAGCAGCTTAGCGATGGGACAGTCTAATGAAAAACTGTTTTTT

clone_size: -
v_call: TRBV30
d_call: -
j_call: TRBJ1-3
cdr3_aa: CAWNEGALGNTIYF
cdr3_nt: TGTGCCTGGAACGAAGGGGCGCTTGGAAACACCATATATTTT

clone_size: -
v_call: TRBV29-1
d_call: TRBD1
j_call: TRBJ2-4
cdr3_aa: CSVDDRGAKNIQYF
cdr3_nt: TGCAGCGTTGATGACAGGGGCGCCAAAAACATTCAGTACTTC

clone_size: -
v_call: TRBV6-5
d_call: TRBD1
j_call: TRBJ1-5
cdr3_aa: CASSWDRYQPQHF
cdr3_nt: TGTGCCAGCAGTTGGGACAGATATCAGCCCCAGCATTTT

clone_size: -
v_call: TRBV6-5
d_call: -
j_call: TRBJ2-3
cdr3_aa: CASSYSGQVLQYF
cdr3_nt: TGTGCCAGCAGTTACTCAGGACAAGTGTTGCAGTATTTT

clone_size: -
v_call: TRBV4-3
d_call: TRBD1
j_call: TRBJ1-2
cdr3_aa: CASSQEAVEVVKTGNYGYTF
cdr3_nt: TGCGCCAGCAGCCAAGAAGCAGTTGAAGTCGTGAAGACAGGGAACTATGGCTACACCTTC

clone_size: -
v_call: TRBV30
d_call: -
j_call: TRBJ1-2
cdr3_aa: CAWSEAVGYTF
cdr3_nt: TGTGCCTGGAGCGAAGCCGTAGGCTACACCTTC

clone_size: once
v_call: TRBV5-4
d_call: -
j_call: TRBJ2-7
cdr3_aa: CASSLGREQYF
cdr3_nt: TGTGCCAGCAGCTTGGGTCGGGAGCAGTACTTC

clone_size: -
v_call: TRBV27
d_call: TRBD2
j_call: TRBJ2-1
cdr3_aa: CASRTRTSGGGSSYNEQFF
cdr3_nt: TGTGCCAGCAGGACCAGGACTAGCGGGGGGGGGAGCTCCTACAATGAGCAGTTCTTC

clone_size: few
v_call: TRBV2
d_call: -
j_call: TRBJ2-7
cdr3_aa: CASRGRGEQYF
cdr3_nt: TGTGCCAGCAGAGGCAGGGGCGAGCAGTACTTC

clone_size: -
v_call: TRBV5-6
d_call: -
j_call: TRBJ2-7
cdr3_aa: CASSFGNSYEQYF
cdr3_nt: TGTGCCAGCAGCTTCGGGAACTCCTACGAGCAGTACTTC

clone_size: -
v_call: TRBV27
d_call: -
j_call: TRBJ2-1
cdr3_aa: CASSLYNEQFF
cdr3_nt: TGTGCCAGCAGCCTCTACAATGAGCAGTTCTTC

clone_size: once
v_call: TRBV28
d_call: -
j_call: TRBJ2-7
cdr3_aa: CASSQGYGSEQYF
cdr3_nt: TGTGCCAGCAGTCAGGGGTATGGGTCCGAGCAGTACTTC

clone_size: -
v_call: TRBV7-3
d_call: -
j_call: TRBJ1-2
cdr3_aa: CASSPKAGRRLDYGYTF
cdr3_nt: TGTGCCAGCAGCCCTAAGGCGGGCAGACGCCTGGACTATGGCTACACCTTC

clone_size: -
v_call: TRBV9
d_call: -
j_call: TRBJ2-7
cdr3_aa: CASSVGRDSLEEQYF
cdr3_nt: TGTGCCAGCAGCGTAGGGCGGGACAGCTTGGAGGAGCAGTACTTC

clone_size: -
v_call: TRBV2
d_call: -
j_call: TRBJ2-3
cdr3_aa: CASSGGSYTDTQYF
cdr3_nt: TGTGCCAGCAGTGGAGGGTCCTACACAGATACGCAGTATTTT

clone_size: -
v_call: TRBV12-3/TRBV12-4
d_call: -
j_call: TRBJ2-3
cdr3_aa: CASTDSVPTQYF
cdr3_nt: TGTGCCAGCACGGACAGTGTCCCTACGCAGTATTTT

clone_size: -
v_call: TRBV19
d_call: TRBD1
j_call: TRBJ2-5
cdr3_aa: CASGGQAAPETQYF
cdr3_nt: TGTGCCAGTGGTGGACAGGCTGCTCCCGAGACCCAGTACTTC

clone_size: once
v_call: TRBV10-3
d_call: -
j_call: TRBJ2-7
cdr3_aa: CAISERPQGSYEQYF
cdr3_nt: TGTGCCATCAGTGAACGCCCACAGGGATCCTACGAGCAGTACTTC

clone_size: -
v_call: TRBV7-2
d_call: TRBD2
j_call: TRBJ2-3
cdr3_aa: CASSLVGGGSTDTQYF
cdr3_nt: TGTGCCAGCAGCTTAGTTGGCGGGGGTTCCACAGATACGCAGTATTTT

clone_size: -
v_call: TRBV6-7
d_call: TRBD1
j_call: TRBJ1-5
cdr3_aa: CASSYSRTGDKMPQHF
cdr3_nt: TGTGCCAGCAGTTACTCCAGGACAGGGGACAAGATGCCCCAGCATTTT

clone_size: few
v_call: TRBV22-1
d_call: -
j_call: TRBJ1-1
cdr3_aa: CPGIPGDSSNTEAFF
cdr3_nt: TGTCCTGGGATCCCGGGGGACTCTTCAAACACTGAAGCTTTCTTT

clone_size: -
v_call: TRBV15
d_call: -
j_call: TRBJ2-2
cdr3_aa: CATSRDQRDSYTGELFF
cdr3_nt: TGTGCCACCAGCAGAGATCAAAGGGACTCCTACACCGGGGAGCTGTTTTTT

clone_size: few
v_call: TRBV5-6
d_call: -
j_call: TRBJ2-1
cdr3_aa: CASSPEGLYNEQFF
cdr3_nt: TGTGCCAGCAGCCCTGAGGGACTTTACAATGAGCAGTTCTTC

clone_size: -
v_call: TRBV2
d_call: -
j_call: TRBJ2-1
cdr3_aa: CASSPLEYRDEQFF
cdr3_nt: TGTGCCAGCAGCCCCTTAGAGTATCGGGATGAGCAGTTCTTC